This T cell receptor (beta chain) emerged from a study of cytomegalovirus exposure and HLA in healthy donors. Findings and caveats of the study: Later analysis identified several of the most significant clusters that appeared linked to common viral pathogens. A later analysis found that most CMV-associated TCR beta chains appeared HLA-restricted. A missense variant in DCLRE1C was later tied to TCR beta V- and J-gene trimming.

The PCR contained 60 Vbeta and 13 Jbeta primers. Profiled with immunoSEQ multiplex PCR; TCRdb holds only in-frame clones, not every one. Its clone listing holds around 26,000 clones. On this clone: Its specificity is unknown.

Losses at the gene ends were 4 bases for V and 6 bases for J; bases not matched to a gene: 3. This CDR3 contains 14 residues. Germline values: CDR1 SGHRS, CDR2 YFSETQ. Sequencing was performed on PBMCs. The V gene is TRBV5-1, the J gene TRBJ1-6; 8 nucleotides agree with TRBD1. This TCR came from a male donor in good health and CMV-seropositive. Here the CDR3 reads CASSGDRGNSPLHF. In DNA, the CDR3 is TGCGCCAGCAGCGGTGACAGGGGTAATTCACCCCTCCACTTT.